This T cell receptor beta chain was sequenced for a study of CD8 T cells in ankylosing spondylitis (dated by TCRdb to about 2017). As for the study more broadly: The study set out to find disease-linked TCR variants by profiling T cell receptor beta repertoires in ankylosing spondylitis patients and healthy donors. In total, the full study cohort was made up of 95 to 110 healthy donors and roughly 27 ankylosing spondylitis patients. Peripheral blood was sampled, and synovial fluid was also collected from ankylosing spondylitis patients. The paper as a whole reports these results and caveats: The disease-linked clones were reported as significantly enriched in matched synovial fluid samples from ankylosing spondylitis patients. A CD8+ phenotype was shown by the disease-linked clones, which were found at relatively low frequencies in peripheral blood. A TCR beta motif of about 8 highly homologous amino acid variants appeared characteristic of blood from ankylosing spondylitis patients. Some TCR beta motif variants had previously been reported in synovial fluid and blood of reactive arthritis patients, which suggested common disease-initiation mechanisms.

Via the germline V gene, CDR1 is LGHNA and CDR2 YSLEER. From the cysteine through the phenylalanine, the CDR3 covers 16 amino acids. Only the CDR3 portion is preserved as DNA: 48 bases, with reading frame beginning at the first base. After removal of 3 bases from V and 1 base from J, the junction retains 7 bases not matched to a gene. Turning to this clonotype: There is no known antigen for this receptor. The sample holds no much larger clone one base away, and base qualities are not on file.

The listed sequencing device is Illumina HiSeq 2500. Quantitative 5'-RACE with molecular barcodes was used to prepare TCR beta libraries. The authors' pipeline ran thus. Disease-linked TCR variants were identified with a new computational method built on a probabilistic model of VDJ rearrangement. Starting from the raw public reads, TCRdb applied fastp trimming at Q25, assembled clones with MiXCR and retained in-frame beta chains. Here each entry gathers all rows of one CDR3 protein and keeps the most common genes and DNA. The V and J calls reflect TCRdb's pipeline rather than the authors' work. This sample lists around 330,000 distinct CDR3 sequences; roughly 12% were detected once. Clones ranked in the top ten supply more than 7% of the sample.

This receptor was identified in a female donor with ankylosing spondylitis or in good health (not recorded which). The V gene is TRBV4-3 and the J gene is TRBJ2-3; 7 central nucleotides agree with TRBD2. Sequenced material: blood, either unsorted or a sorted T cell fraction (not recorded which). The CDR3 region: CASSHLPGGRTDTQYF. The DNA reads TGCGCCAGCAGCCACCTCCCGGGGGGTCGCACAGATACGCAGTATTTT.